A single sample gave rise to the 20 T cell receptor beta chains below, sequenced in a study of T cells in Graves' hyperthyroidism and ophthalmopathy. There were TCR beta CDR3 regions amplified from RNA transcripts. A first-round RT-PCR of the TCR CDR3 used the HTBI primer set. TCRdb re-analysed the multiplex PCR reads in MiXCR, keeping a single row per CDR3 protein. The sample has a few hundred thousand distinct CDR3 sequences; approximately 15% are singletons. The sample was blood. These receptors were collected from a man aged 30-40 years with Graves' hyperthyroidism that later progressed to Graves' ophthalmopathy.

Many counts were recorded for this clonotype. This sequence joins TRBV6-1 and TRBJ1-1; maybe TRBD1 (5 bases). The germline V gene encodes CDR1 MNHNS and CDR2 SASEGT. The CDR3 covers 15 residues. V was cut by 6 bases and J by 4 bases, with 18 bases left in between. In DNA form, the CDR3 reads TGTGCCAGCAGACCAACAGGTGCAATGAGCACTGAAGCTTTCTTT. Protein sequence: CASRPTGAMSTEAFF.

Details on this clonotype: A clone one base away is much larger, so this may be a read error. V usage is TRBV7-2 and J usage is TRBJ2-1; D perhaps matches TRBD2 (5 bases). Germline values: CDR1 SGHTA, CDR2 FQGNSA. The CDR3 runs 11 residues. In DNA form, the CDR3 reads TGTGCCAGCAGCTTAGCGTGGGAGCAGTGCTTC. This sequence encodes CASSLAWEQCF.

This clonotype was recorded many times. The rearrangement links TRBV28 to TRBJ2-1, with a possible D match to TRBD2 (6 bases). CDR1 MDHEN and CDR2 SYDVKM come from the germline V gene. The CDR3 spans 18 residues. The V and J ends lost 4 bases and 1 base respectively, with 20 bases between them. The CDR3 DNA is TGTGCCAGCAGTTCCCCCCTAGCCGGGGGAACATCCTACAATGAGCAGTTCTTC. This gives the protein CASSSPLAGGTSYNEQFF.

This clonotype was counted at least ten times. The chain combines TRBV27 with TRBJ1-5; TRBD1 matches at 9 bases. In germline, CDR1 is MNHEY, CDR2 SMNVEV (reference sequence). This CDR3 region has 17 residues. With V trimmed by 5 bases and J by 2 bases, 10 bases remained unmatched. The chain's CDR3 is CASSEHRGRIGNQPQHF. The CDR3 DNA follows: TGTGCCAGCAGTGAGCACAGGGGGCGCATAGGCAATCAGCCCCAGCATTTT.

V and J are TRBV18 and TRBJ2-7; 12 bases are shared with TRBD2. The CDR3 consists of 15 residues. Germline-derived CDR1 and CDR2 are KGHSH and LQKENI. The J segment lost 7 bases and the V segment lost 3 bases, leaving 7 bases of the junction unmatched. In DNA form, the CDR3 reads TGTGCCAGCTCACCTCGACTAGCGGGGGCCTGGGAGCAGTACTTC. This codes for CASSPRLAGAWEQYF.

This clonotype was observed at least ten times. The chain employs TRBV3-1 and TRBJ1-2; D gene uncertain. V shed 3 bases and J shed 8 bases, with 19 bases lying between them. Germline CDR1 reads LGHDT; CDR2 reads YNNKEL (reference sequence). This CDR3 comprises 15 residues. CDR3: CASSHSHTRFGGYTF. Here the CDR3 DNA reads TGTGCCAGCAGCCACTCCCACACGAGGTTCGGAGGCTACACCTTC.

This clonotype was found many times. The chain combines TRBV7-9 with TRBJ1-2; TRBD1 matches at 8 bases. V dropped 4 bases and J dropped 3; count of bases not matched to a gene: 7. This CDR3 contains 15 residues. The germline gives CDR1 SEHNR, CDR2 FQNEAQ (reference sequence). This CDR3 reads CASSSTGERHYGYTF. DNA of the CDR3: TGTGCCAGCAGCTCGACAGGGGAACGTCACTATGGCTACACCTTC.

The chain employs TRBV7-2 and TRBJ1-6; no clear D. Germline CDR1 is SGHTA and CDR2 is FQGNSA. The V end was cut by 3 bases, the J end by 7 bases, with 10 bases between. The CDR3 length is 14 residues. The CDR3 sequence: CASSLRHRNSPLHF. The DNA of the CDR3 is TGTGCCAGCAGCTTGAGACACAGAAATTCACCCCTCCACTTT.

This chain joins TRBV6-1 and TRBJ2-1; D possibly matches TRBD1 or TRBD2 (5 bases each). V lost 6 bases to trimming and J lost 5 bases, with 14 bases between them. This CDR3 has 14 residues. Germline lookup yields CDR1 MNHNS and CDR2 SASEGT. The chain's CDR3 is CASRFGTRNNEQFF. The CDR3 DNA reads TGTGCCAGCAGGTTCGGGACGCGAAACAATGAGCAGTTCTTC.

This clonotype showed up just a few times. V gene TRBV6-2 or TRBV6-3 combines with J gene TRBJ2-7, with D maybe TRBD1 (5 bases). The CDR3 has 11 amino acids. Germline loops: CDR1 MNHEY, CDR2 SVGEGT. Trimming pared 7 bases from V and 5 bases from J, leaving 9 bases between. The CDR3 DNA reads TGTGCCAGCAAAATCAGGGACGAGCAGTACTTC. It yields the protein CASKIRDEQYF.

The genes are TRBV7-9 and TRBJ2-1, with 8 bases that match TRBD2. The J segment lost 2 bases and the V segment lost 0 bases, leaving 3 bases of the junction unmatched. The CDR3 length is 16 residues. Germline CDR1 is SEHNR and CDR2 is FQNEAQ (reference sequence). This chain's CDR3 is CASSLALAGPYNEQFF. The CDR3 DNA reads as TGTGCCAGCAGCTTAGCGCTAGCGGGTCCCTACAATGAGCAGTTCTTC. Supplemented by reference TRBV7-9 and TRBJ2-1, the full variable domain reads DTGVSQNPRHKITKRGQNVTFRCDPISEHNRLYWYRQTLGQGPEFLTYFQNEAQLEKSRLLSDRFSAERPKGSFSTLEIQRTEQGDSAMYLCASSLALAGPYNEQFFGPGTRLTVL.

There are a few counts of this clonotype. V and J are TRBV11-1 and TRBJ1-2; 7 bases are a match to TRBD1. V shed 3 bases and J 9 bases; nucleotides not matched to a gene: 7. The CDR3 covers 13 residues. Germline V CDR1 and CDR2: SGHAT, FQDESV (reference sequence). The CDR3 bases are TGTGCCAGCAGCTTTCGAGAGGGGGCGAGCTACACCTTC. Encoded protein: CASSFREGASYTF. Looking up the rest from reference TRBV11-1 and TRBJ1-2 gives the full variable domain: EAEVAQSPRYKITEKSQAVAFWCDPISGHATLYWYRQILGQGPELLVQFQDESVVDDSQLPKDRFSAERLKGVDSTLKIQPAELGDSAMYLCASSFREGASYTFGSGTRLTVV.

The table lists this clonotype with many counts. This chain connects TRBV6-1 to TRBJ2-2; 11 nucleotides line up with TRBD2. This CDR3 spans 15 amino acids. Trimming took 7 bases from V and 4 from J; bases not matched to a gene: 5. Germline lookup yields CDR1 MNHNS and CDR2 SASEGT. CDR3 sequence: CASTPLAGATGELFF. In nucleotides, the CDR3 is TGTGCCAGCACCCCACTAGCGGGGGCCACCGGGGAGCTGTTTTTT.

To note about this clonotype: A read error may explain this, as a much larger clone is one base away. The chain uses TRBV7-9 and TRBJ2-5, with TRBD2 matching over 7 bases. The CDR3 is 16 amino acids. Germline CDR1 is SEHNR and CDR2 is FQNEAQ (reference sequence). Trimming cost V 1 base and J 0 bases; bases outside gene matches: 5. The CDR3 nucleotides are TGTGCCAGCAGCTTAGGGGGAGCGGGGTACCAAGAGACCCAGTACTTC. Translated, it gives CASSLGGAGYQETQYF.

This clonotype was detected ten times or more. CDR3: CASIYFLGQGYGYTF. The CDR3 DNA reads TGTGCCAGCATCTATTTTTTGGGACAGGGATATGGCTACACCTTC. The chain is built from TRBV28 and TRBJ1-2, with 9 positions matching TRBD1. In germline, CDR1 is MDHEN, CDR2 SYDVKM. V lost 7 bases to trimming and J lost 5 bases; unmatched junction nucleotides: 11. The CDR3 has 15 amino acids.

This clonotype was detected many times. This chain links TRBV11-2 with TRBJ1-5, with D possibly matching TRBD1 (6 bases). V gave up 3 bases and J gave up 6 bases, with 18 bases separating them. In germline, CDR1 is SGHAT, CDR2 FQNNGV. The CDR3 has 16 residues. The CDR3 sequence is CASSLLPGAEGQPQHF. The CDR3, as DNA: TGTGCCAGCAGCTTGCTCCCGGGGGCAGAGGGTCAGCCCCAGCATTTT.

This clonotype was seen ten or more times. V usage is TRBV11-3 and J usage is TRBJ2-1; TRBD2 matches at 7 bases. This CDR3 has 16 residues. Germline lookup yields CDR1 SGHNT and CDR2 YENEEA. Losses at the gene ends were 1 base for V and 8 bases for J; bases not matched to a gene: 11. The CDR3 bases are TGTGCCAGCAGCTTAGTTTCAGCGGGGCGGCAGGATGAGCAGTTCTTC. Residues: CASSLVSAGRQDEQFF.

This rearrangement joins TRBV6-1 to TRBJ1-1, with 8 bases lining up with TRBD1. The CDR3 covers 13 residues. The germline CDR1 and CDR2 sequences are MNHNS and SASEGT. V lost 6 bases to trimming and J lost 5 bases; unmatched junction nucleotides: 5. The DNA of the CDR3 is TGTGCCAGCAGGGACAGGGCCTGGACTGAAGCTTTCTTT. Protein: CASRDRAWTEAFF.

The chain combines TRBV5-1 with TRBJ2-7, with 8 positions matching TRBD1. The length of the CDR3 is 15 residues. Germline V CDR1 and CDR2: SGHRS, YFSETQ. Germline trimming cut 4 bases from V and 4 bases from J; bases unmatched to any gene: 10. CDR3 sequence: CASSRVATGAYEQYF. The CDR3 nucleotides are TGCGCCAGCAGCCGCGTTGCGACAGGGGCGTACGAGCAGTACTTC.

This clonotype was seen at least ten times. This chain uses TRBV12-3 or TRBV12-4 with TRBJ2-3; TRBD2 agrees at 9 bases. This CDR3 is built from 16 residues. V was clipped by 4 bases and J by 0 bases; unmatched bases: 5. The CDR3 here is CASSSQRGASTDTQYF. CDR3 DNA sequence: TGTGCCAGCAGTTCACAGCGGGGGGCAAGCACAGATACGCAGTATTTT.